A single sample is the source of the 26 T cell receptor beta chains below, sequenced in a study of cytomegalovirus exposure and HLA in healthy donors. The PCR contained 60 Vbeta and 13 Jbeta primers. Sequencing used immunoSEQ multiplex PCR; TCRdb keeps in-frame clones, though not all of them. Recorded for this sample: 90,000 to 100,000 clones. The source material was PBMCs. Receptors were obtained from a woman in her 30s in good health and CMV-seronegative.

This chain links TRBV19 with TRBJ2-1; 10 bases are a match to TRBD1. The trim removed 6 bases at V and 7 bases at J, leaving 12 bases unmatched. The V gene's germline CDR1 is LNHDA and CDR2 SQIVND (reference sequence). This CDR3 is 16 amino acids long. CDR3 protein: CASSRAGTGVVNEQFF. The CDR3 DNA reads TGTGCCAGTAGCAGAGCCGGGACAGGGGTAGTAAATGAGCAGTTCTTC.

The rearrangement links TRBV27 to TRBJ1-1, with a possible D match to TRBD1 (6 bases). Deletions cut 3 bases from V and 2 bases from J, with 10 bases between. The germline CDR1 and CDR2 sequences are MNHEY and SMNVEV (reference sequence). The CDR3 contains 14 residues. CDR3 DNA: TGTGCCAGCAGTTTGGCGGGGGCAAACACTGAAGCTTTCTTT. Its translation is CASSLAGANTEAFF.

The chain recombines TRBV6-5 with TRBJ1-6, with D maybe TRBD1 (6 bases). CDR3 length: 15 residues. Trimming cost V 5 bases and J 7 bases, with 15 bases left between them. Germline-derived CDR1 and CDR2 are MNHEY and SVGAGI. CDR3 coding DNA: TGTGCCAGCAGTGCCCTCTTGGGGGCCAATTCACCCCTCCACTTT. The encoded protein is CASSALLGANSPLHF.

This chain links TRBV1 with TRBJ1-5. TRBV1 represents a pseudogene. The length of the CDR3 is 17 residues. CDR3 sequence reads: CTSSYRGWTGFNQPQHF. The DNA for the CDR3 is TGCACCAGCAGCTACCGTGGTTGGACTGGTTTCAATCAGCCCCAGCATTTT.

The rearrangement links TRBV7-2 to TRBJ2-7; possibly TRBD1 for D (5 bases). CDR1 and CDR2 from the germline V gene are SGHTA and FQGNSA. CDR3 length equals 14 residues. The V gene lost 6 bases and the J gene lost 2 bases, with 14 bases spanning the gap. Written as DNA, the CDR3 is TGTGCCAGCAGTCCGCCCCAGGGCCCCTACGAGCAGTACTTC. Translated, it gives CASSPPQGPYEQYF.

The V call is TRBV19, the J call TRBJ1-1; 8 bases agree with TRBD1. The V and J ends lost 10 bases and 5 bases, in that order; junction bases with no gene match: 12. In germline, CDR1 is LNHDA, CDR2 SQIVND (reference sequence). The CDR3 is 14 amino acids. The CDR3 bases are TGTGCCACTCTCATGACAGGGGAGGGGACTGAAGCTTTCTTT. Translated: CATLMTGEGTEAFF. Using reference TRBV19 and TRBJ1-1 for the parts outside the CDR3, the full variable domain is DGGITQSPKYLFRKEGQNVTLSCEQNLNHDAMYWYRQDPGQGLRLIYYSQIVNDFQKGDIAEGYSVSREKKESFPLTVTSAQKNPTAFYLCATLMTGEGTEAFFGQGTRLTVV.

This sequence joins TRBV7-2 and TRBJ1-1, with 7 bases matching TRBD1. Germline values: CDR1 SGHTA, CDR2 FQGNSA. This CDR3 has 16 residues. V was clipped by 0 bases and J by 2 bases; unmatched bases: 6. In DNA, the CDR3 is TGTGCCAGCAGCTTAGCTGCGGACAGGCGAAACACTGAAGCTTTCTTT. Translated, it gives CASSLAADRRNTEAFF. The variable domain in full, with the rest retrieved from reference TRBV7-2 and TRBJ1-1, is GAGVSQSPSNKVTEKGKDVELRCDPISGHTALYWYRQSLGQGLEFLIYFQGNSAPDKSGLPSDRFSAERTGGSVSTLTIQRTQQEDSAVYLCASSLAADRRNTEAFFGQGTRLTVV.

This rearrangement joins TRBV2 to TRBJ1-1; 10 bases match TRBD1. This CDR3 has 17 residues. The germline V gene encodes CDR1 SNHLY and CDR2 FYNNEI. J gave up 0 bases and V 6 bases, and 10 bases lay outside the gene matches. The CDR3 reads CASRGDGQGGMNTEAFF. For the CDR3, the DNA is TGTGCCAGCAGAGGGGACGGACAGGGGGGTATGAACACTGAAGCTTTCTTT.

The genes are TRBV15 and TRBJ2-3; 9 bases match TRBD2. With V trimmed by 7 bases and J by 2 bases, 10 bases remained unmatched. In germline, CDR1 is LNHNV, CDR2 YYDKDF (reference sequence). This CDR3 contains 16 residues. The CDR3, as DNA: TGTGCCACCAAACGCTCTAGCGGGGCCCACACAGATACGCAGTATTTT. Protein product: CATKRSSGAHTDTQYF. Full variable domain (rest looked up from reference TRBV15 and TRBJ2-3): DAMVIQNPRYQVTQFGKPVTLSCSQTLNHNVMYWYQQKSSQAPKLLFHYYDKDFNNEADTPDNFQSRRPNTSFCFLDIRSPGLGDTAMYLCATKRSSGAHTDTQYFGPGTRLTVL.

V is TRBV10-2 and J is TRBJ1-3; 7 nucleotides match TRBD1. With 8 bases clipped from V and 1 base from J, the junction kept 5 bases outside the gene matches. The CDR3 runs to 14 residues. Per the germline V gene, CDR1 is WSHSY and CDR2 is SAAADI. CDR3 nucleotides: TGCGCCAGCCGGCAGGGGGAGTCTGGAAACACCATATATTTT. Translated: CASRQGESGNTIYF.

The CDR3 DNA reads as TGTGCCAGCAGCGTAGAAAGGCTAGCCCGGGCTGAGCAGTTCTTC. Protein sequence: CASSVERLARAEQFF. The V gene is TRBV9, the J gene TRBJ2-1, with D tentatively TRBD2 (5 bases). The CDR3 is 15 residues long. In germline, CDR1 is SGDLS, CDR2 YYNGEE. Trimming took off 0 bases at V and 9 bases at J, with 16 bases between the two ends.

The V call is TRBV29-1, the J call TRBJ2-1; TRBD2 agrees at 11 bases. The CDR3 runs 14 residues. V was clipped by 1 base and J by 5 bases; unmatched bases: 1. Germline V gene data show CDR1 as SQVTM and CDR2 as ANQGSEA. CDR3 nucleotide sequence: TGCAGCGTTGAAGCGGGACTAGCGGACAATGAGCAGTTCTTC. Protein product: CSVEAGLADNEQFF.

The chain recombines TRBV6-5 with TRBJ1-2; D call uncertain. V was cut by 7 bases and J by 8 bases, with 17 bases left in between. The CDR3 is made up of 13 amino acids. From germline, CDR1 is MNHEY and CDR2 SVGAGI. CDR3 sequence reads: CASTTGVGRGYTF. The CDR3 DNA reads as TGTGCCAGCACCACGGGAGTGGGAAGGGGCTACACCTTC.

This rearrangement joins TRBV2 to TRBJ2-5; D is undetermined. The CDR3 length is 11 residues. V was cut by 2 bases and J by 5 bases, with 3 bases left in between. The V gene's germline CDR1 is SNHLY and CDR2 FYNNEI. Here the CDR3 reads CASSEQETQYF. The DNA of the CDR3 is TGTGCCAGCAGTGAACAGGAGACCCAGTACTTC.

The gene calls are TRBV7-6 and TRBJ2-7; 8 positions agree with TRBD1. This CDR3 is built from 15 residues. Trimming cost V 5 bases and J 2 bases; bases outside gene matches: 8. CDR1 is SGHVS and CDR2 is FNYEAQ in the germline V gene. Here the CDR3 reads CASSIGQGVAYEQYF. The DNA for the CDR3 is TGTGCCAGCAGCATCGGACAGGGCGTAGCCTACGAGCAGTACTTC.

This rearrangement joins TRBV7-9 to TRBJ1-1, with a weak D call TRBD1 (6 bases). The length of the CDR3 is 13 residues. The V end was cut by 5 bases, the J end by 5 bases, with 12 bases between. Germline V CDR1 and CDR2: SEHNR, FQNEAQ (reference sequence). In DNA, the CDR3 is TGTGCCAGCAGCATCAACAGGGATACTGAAGCTTTCTTT. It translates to CASSINRDTEAFF.

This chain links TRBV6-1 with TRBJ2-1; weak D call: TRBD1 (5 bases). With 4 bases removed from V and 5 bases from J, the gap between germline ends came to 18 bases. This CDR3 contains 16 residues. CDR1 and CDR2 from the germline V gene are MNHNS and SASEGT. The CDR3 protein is CASSGYGRGINNEQFF. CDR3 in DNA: TGTGCCAGCAGTGGATACGGAAGGGGAATTAACAATGAGCAGTTCTTC.

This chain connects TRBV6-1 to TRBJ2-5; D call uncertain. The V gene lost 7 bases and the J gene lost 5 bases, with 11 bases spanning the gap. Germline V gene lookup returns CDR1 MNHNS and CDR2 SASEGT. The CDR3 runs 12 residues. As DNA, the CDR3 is TGTGCCAGCATGCCCCAAGAGGAGACCCAGTACTTC. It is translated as CASMPQEETQYF.

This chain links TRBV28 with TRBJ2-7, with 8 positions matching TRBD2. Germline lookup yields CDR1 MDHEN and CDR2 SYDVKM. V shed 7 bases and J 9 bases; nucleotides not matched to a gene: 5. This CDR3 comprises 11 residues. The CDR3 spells CASTGGEVQYF. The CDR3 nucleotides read TGTGCCAGCACCGGGGGGGAGGTGCAGTACTTC.

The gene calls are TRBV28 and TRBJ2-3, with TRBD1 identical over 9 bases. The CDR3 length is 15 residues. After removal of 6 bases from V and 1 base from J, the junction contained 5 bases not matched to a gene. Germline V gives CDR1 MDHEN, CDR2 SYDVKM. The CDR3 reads CASSRRTGGTDTQYF. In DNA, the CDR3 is TGTGCCAGCAGCCGGCGGACAGGGGGCACAGATACGCAGTATTTT.

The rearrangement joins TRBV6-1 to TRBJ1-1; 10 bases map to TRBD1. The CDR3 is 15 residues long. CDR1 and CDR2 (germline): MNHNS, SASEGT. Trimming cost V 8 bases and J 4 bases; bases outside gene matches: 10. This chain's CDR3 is CASGRDRGVGTEAFF. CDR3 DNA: TGTGCCAGCGGCCGGGACAGGGGTGTTGGCACTGAAGCTTTCTTT.

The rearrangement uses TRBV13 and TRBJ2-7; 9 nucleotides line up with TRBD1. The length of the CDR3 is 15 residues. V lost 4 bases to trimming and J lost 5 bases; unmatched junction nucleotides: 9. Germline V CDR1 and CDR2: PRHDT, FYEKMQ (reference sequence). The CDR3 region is CASSCPGQGINEQYF. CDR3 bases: TGTGCCAGCAGCTGCCCGGGACAGGGAATAAACGAGCAGTACTTC.

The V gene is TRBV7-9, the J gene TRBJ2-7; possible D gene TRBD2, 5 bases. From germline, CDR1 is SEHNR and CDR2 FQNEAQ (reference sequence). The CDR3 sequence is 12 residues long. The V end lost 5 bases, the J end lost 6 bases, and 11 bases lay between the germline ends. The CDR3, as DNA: TGTGCCAGCAGCCAAGAGGGTCTCGAGCAGTACTTC. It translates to CASSQEGLEQYF.

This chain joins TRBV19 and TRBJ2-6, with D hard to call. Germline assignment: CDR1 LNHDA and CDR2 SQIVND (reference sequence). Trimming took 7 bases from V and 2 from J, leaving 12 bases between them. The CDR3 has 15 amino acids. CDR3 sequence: CASIDSRTGANVLTF. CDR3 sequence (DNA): TGTGCCAGTATCGACTCACGTACTGGGGCCAACGTCCTGACTTTC.

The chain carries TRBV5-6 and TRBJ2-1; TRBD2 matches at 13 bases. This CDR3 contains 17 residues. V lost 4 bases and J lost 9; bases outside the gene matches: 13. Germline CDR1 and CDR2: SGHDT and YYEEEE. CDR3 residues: CASSRTSGSKVNGEQFF. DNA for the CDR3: TGTGCCAGCAGCCGGACTAGCGGGAGTAAGGTCAATGGTGAGCAGTTCTTC.

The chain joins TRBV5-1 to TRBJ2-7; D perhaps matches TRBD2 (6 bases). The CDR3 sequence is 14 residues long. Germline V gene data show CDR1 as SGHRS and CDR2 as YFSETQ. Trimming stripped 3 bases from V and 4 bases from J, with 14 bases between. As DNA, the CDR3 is TGCGCCAGCAGCTCGCCGGAGGGACCGTACGAGCAGTACTTC. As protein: CASSSPEGPYEQYF. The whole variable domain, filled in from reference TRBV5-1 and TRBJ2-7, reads KAGVTQTPRYLIKTRGQQVTLSCSPISGHRSVSWYQQTPGQGLQFLFEYFSETQRNKGNFPGRFSGRQFSNSRSEMNVSTLELGDSALYLCASSSPEGPYEQYFGPGTRLTVT.